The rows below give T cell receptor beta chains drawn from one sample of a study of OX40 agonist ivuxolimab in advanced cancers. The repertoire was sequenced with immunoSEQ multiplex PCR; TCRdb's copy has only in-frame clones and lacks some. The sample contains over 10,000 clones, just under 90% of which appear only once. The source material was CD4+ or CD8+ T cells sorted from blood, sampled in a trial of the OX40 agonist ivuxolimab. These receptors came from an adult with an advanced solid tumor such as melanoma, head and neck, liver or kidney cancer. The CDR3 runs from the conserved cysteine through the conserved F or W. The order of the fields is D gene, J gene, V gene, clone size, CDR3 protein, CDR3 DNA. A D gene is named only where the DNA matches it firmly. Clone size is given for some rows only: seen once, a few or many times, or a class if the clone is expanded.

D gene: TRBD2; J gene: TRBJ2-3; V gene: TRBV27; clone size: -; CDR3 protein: CASSLVASGALGDTQYF; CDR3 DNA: TGTGCCAGCAGTTTAGTCGCTAGCGGGGCCCTCGGGGATACGCAGTATTTT
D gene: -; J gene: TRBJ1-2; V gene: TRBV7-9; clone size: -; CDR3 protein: CASSYFGVSYGYTF; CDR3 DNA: TGTGCCAGCAGCTACTTCGGCGTTTCCTATGGCTACACCTTC
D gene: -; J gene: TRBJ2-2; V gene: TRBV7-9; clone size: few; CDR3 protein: CASSLAENTGELFF; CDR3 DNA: TGTGCCAGCAGCTTAGCAGAGAACACCGGGGAGCTGTTTTTT
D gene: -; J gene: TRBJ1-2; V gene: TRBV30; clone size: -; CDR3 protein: CAWSPGRGLLGYTF; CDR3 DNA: TGTGCCTGGAGCCCGGGCAGGGGCCTTCTAGGCTACACCTTC
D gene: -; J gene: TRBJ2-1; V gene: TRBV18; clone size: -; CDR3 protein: CASSPLREWDNEQFF; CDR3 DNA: TGTGCCAGCTCACCACTGAGGGAGTGGGACAATGAGCAGTTCTTC
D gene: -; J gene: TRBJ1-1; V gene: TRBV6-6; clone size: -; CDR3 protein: CASSPGRVNTEAFF; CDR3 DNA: TGTGCCAGCAGCCCGGGCAGGGTGAACACTGAAGCTTTCTTT
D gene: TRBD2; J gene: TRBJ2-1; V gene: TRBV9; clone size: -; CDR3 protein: CASSGLSGGTYNEQFF; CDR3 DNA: TGTGCCAGCAGCGGACTTAGCGGGGGGACCTACAATGAGCAGTTCTTC
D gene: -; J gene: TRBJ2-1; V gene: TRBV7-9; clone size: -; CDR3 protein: CASSLRVGTLYYNEQFF; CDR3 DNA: TGTGCCAGCAGCTTACGGGTCGGGACATTATACTACAATGAGCAGTTCTTC
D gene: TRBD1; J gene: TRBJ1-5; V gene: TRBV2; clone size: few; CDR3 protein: CASSEWTGNNQPQHF; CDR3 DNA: TGTGCCAGCAGTGAGTGGACAGGGAACAATCAGCCCCAGCATTTT
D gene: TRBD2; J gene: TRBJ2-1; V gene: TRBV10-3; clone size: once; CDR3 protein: CAISESGGLAGSEQFF; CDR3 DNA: TGTGCCATCAGTGAGTCGGGAGGGCTAGCGGGAAGTGAGCAGTTCTTC
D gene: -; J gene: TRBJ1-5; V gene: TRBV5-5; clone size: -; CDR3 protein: CASSGNVGTLRNQPQHF; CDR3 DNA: TGTGCCAGCAGTGGTAATGTCGGGACGCTCAGAAATCAGCCCCAGCATTTT
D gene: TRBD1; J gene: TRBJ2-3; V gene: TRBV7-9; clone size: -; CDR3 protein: CASSLGQGGGTDTQYF; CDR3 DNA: TGTGCCAGCAGCTTAGGACAGGGTGGGGGCACAGATACGCAGTATTTT
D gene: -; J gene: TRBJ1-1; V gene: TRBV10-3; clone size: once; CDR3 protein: CAIRSTVNTEAFF; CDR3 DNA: TGTGCCATCAGATCGACCGTGAACACTGAAGCTTTCTTT
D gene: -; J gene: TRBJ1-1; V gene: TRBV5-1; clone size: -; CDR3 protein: CASSLWGSNTEAFF; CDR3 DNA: TGCGCCAGCAGCTTGTGGGGAAGCAACACTGAAGCTTTCTTT
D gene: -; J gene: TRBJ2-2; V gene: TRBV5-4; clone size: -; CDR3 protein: CASSPPGRRNTGELFF; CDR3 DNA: TGTGCCAGCAGTCCTCCGGGACGGAGAAACACCGGGGAGCTGTTTTTT
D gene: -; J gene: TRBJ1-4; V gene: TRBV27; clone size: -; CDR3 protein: CATCGGNEKLFF; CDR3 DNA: TGTGCCACCTGCGGCGGAAATGAAAAACTGTTTTTT
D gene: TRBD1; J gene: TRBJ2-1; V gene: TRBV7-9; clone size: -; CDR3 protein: CASRGQGVNNEQFF; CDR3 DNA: TGTGCCAGCCGGGGACAGGGGGTCAACAATGAGCAGTTCTTC
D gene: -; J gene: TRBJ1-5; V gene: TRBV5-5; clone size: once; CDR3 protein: CASSLTENQPQHF; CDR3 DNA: TGTGCCAGCAGCTTGACAGAGAATCAGCCCCAGCATTTT
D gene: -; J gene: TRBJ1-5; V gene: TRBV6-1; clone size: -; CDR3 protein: CASSEEAWNQPQHF; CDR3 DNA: TGTGCCAGCAGTGAAGAGGCCTGGAATCAGCCCCAGCATTTT